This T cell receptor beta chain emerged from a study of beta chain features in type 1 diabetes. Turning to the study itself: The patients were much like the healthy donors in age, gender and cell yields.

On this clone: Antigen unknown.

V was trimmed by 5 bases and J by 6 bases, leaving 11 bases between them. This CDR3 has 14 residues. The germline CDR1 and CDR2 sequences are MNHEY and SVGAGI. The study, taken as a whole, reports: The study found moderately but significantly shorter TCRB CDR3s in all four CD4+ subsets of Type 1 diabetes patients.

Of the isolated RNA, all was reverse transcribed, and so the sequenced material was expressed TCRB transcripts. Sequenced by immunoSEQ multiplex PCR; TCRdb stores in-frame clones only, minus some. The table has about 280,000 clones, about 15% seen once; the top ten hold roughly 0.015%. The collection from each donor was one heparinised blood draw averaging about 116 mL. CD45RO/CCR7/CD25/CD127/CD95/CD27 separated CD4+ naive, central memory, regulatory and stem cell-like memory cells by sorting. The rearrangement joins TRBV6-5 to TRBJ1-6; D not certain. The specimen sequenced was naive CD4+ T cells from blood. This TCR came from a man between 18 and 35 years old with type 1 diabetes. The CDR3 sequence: CASSRRPSNSPLHF. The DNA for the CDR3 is TGTGCCAGCAGTCGGAGGCCTAGTAATTCACCCCTCCACTTT.